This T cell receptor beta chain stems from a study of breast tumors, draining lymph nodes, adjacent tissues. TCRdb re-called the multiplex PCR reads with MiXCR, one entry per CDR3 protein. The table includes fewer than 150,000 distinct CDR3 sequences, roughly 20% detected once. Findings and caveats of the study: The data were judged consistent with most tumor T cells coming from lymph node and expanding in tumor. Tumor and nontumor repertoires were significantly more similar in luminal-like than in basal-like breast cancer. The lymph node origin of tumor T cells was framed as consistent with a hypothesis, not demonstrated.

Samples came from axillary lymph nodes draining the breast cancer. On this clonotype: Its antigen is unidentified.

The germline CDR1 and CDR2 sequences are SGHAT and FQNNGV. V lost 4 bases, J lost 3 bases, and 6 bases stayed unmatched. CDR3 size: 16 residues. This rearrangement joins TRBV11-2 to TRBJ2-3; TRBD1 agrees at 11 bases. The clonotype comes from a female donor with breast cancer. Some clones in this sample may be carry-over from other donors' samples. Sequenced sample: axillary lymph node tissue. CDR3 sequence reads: CASSSYGQGATDTQYF. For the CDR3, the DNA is TGTGCCAGCAGCTCCTACGGACAGGGGGCAACAGATACGCAGTATTTT.